The 26 T cell receptor beta chains reported below all come from one sample, sequenced in a study of blood T cells in healthy people across ages. Combining a sample-barcoded 5' primer with a J-beta primer mix, a second PCR ran for about 7 to 11 cycles. Each CDR3 protein is one row after TCRdb ran MiXCR on the 5' RACE reads. The sample has 750,000 to 950,000 distinct CDR3 sequences; almost 30% are singletons. These data were also filed under a second study, of T cells of mothers and their children.

Sequenced input: blood. These receptors were taken from a woman between 40 and 50 years old in good health.

The chain is built from TRBV7-6 and TRBJ2-2, with D hard to call. Germline CDR1 is SGHVS and CDR2 is FNYEAQ. The CDR3 runs 15 residues. The V end was cut by 0 bases, the J end by 4 bases, with 9 bases between. CDR3 sequence reads: CASSLALSSTGELFF. The DNA for the CDR3 is TGTGCCAGCAGCTTAGCGCTGAGTAGCACCGGGGAGCTGTTTTTT.

In its sample, this clonotype was seen many times. V and J are TRBV5-4 and TRBJ2-7; D might be TRBD1 (5 bases). The CDR3 is made up of 14 amino acids. The V gene's germline CDR1 is SGHNT and CDR2 YYREEE (reference sequence). Trimming removed 0 bases at V and 2 bases at J, with 9 bases between. CDR3 nucleotide sequence: TGTGCCAGCAGCTTGGCGGACAAGGCCTACGAGCAGTACTTC. This sequence encodes CASSLADKAYEQYF. The full variable domain, completed using reference TRBV5-4 and TRBJ2-7, is ETGVTQSPTHLIKTRGQQVTLRCSSQSGHNTVSWYQQALGQGPQFIFQYYREEENGRGNFPPRFSGLQFPNYSSELNVNALELDDSALYLCASSLADKAYEQYFGPGTRLTVT.

This clonotype was found many times. This chain links TRBV6-5 with TRBJ2-5; TRBD1 might be the D (6 bases). Trimming left V 5 bases short and J 5 bases short, with 18 bases between. Germline V lookup: CDR1 MNHEY, CDR2 SVGAGI. The CDR3 is 15 residues long. CDR3 DNA sequence: TGTGCCAGCAGTGTTTCGGACAGATCCCCCGAGACCCAGTACTTC. Protein sequence: CASSVSDRSPETQYF.

Notes on this clonotype: One junction end does not reproduce the germline sequence, and a read error may be involved. The genes are TRBV2 and TRBJ1-2; D is possibly TRBD1 (5 bases). Per germline, CDR1 SNHLY and CDR2 FYNNEI. The CDR3 length is 13 residues. The CDR3 sequence: CAGSVAGQGGYTF. The CDR3 coding sequence is TGTGCCGGCAGCGTGGCGGGGCAAGGTGGCTACACCTTC.

The CDR3 nucleotides are TGTGCCAGCAGTTCCAGGGACAGGGGCTATGGCTACACCTTC. Encoded protein: CASSSRDRGYGYTF. J is TRBJ1-2 and V is TRBV27; 10 bases are shared with TRBD1. This CDR3 comprises 14 residues. The germline CDR1 and CDR2 sequences are MNHEY and SMNVEV (reference sequence). The V gene end was trimmed by 4 bases and the J gene end by 4 bases; junction bases not matched to a gene: 3.

The genes are TRBV14 and TRBJ2-7, with D maybe TRBD2 (6 bases). Trimming removed 4 bases at V and 5 bases at J, with 21 bases between. Germline assignment: CDR1 SGHDN and CDR2 FVKESK. The CDR3 runs to 16 residues. The CDR3 DNA reads TGTGCCAGCAGCCCCATCATCCCGGGACTTCGGGACGAGCAGTACTTC. Protein product: CASSPIIPGLRDEQYF.

The chain recombines TRBV11-2 with TRBJ1-3, with no clear D. CDR3 size: 15 residues. CDR1 and CDR2 (germline): SGHAT, FQNNGV. V lost 4 bases and J 4 bases, leaving 14 bases between the germline ends. The CDR3, as DNA: TGTGCCAGCAGCTCCGAGAGTGGGTCAGGAAACACCATATATTTT. Its translation: CASSSESGSGNTIYF.

J is TRBJ1-1 and V is TRBV14; TRBD1 might be the D (6 bases). Between the trimmed V and J ends, which lost 5 bases and 7 bases, there was a span of 17 bases. The CDR3 covers 14 residues. In germline, CDR1 is SGHDN, CDR2 FVKESK. The CDR3 reads CASSFSRGSDEAFF. Here the CDR3 DNA reads TGTGCCAGCAGCTTCTCCAGGGGCTCGGATGAAGCTTTCTTT.

This clonotype appeared a few times. This may come from a read error, since a much larger clone is one base off. The gene calls are TRBV7-2 and TRBJ1-2; D is perhaps TRBD1 (6 bases). The V gene's germline CDR1 is SGHTA and CDR2 FQGNSA. CDR3 length equals 12 residues. The germline V and J ends were trimmed by 5 bases and 4 bases, with 8 bases remaining between them. The CDR3 DNA follows: TGTGCCAGCAGCGCACAGGGCTATGGCTACACCTTC. Its translation is CASSAQGYGYTF.

Ten or more counts support this clonotype. The rearrangement links TRBV6-5 to TRBJ2-7; a possible D gene is TRBD1 (6 bases). The V gene's germline CDR1 is MNHEY and CDR2 SVGAGI. V lost 10 bases, J lost 2 bases, and 15 bases lay in between. This CDR3 region has 13 residues. DNA of the CDR3: TGTGCCACCGCCTTACAGGGTACCTACGAGCAGTACTTC. Its protein product is CATALQGTYEQYF.

This clonotype turned up a few times. The V call is TRBV7-9, the J call TRBJ1-2; weak D call: TRBD1 (6 bases). The V end was cut by 7 bases, the J end by 10 bases, with 22 bases between. CDR3 length equals 14 residues. The germline gives CDR1 SEHNR, CDR2 FQNEAQ (reference sequence). The CDR3 here is CASNPTRPGADYTF. The CDR3 DNA is TGTGCCAGCAACCCTACCCGACCAGGGGCTGACTACACCTTC.

V gene TRBV3-1 combines with J gene TRBJ2-1; 9 bases agree with TRBD2. This CDR3 spans 17 amino acids. J lost 5 bases, V lost 0 bases, and 8 bases had no gene match. The V gene's germline CDR1 is LGHDT and CDR2 YNNKEL (reference sequence). The CDR3 reads CASSQEAGGGAHNEQFF. The CDR3 DNA follows: TGTGCCAGCAGCCAAGAGGCCGGCGGGGGGGCCCACAATGAGCAGTTCTTC.

In this sample, this clonotype turned up once. The chain employs TRBV21-1 and TRBJ1-3. TRBV21-1 corresponds to a pseudogene. CDR3 length: 19 residues. As DNA, the CDR3 is TGTGCCAGCAGCAAACCCCAGGAAGTGTGGGGAAGCTCTGGAAACACCATATATTTT. This translates into CASSKPQEVWGSSGNTIYF.

J is TRBJ2-7 and V is TRBV25-1, with 8 bases fitting TRBD1. With 3 bases clipped from V and 0 bases from J, the junction kept 13 bases outside the gene matches. The germline gives CDR1 MGHDK, CDR2 SYGVNS. This CDR3 contains 18 residues. The CDR3 reads CASSDRPGAGGVSYEQYF. CDR3 DNA: TGTGCCAGCAGTGATAGGCCCGGGGCAGGGGGCGTCTCCTACGAGCAGTACTTC.

This clonotype was counted ten times or more. The V and J genes are TRBV7-2 and TRBJ2-5, with 8 nucleotides matching TRBD1. Germline V lookup: CDR1 SGHTA, CDR2 FQGNSA. Unmatched junction bases numbered 6, after V lost 1 base and J lost 5 bases. This CDR3 spans 15 amino acids. CDR3 amino acids: CASSLGAGGFETQYF. The CDR3 nucleotides are TGTGCCAGCAGCTTAGGAGCAGGGGGCTTCGAGACCCAGTACTTC.

This clonotype was picked up many times. This rearrangement joins TRBV5-1 to TRBJ2-7; no definite D call. The germline CDR1 and CDR2 sequences are SGHRS and YFSETQ. The CDR3 is made up of 14 amino acids. Between the trimmed V and J ends, which lost 5 bases and 2 bases, there was a span of 14 bases. CDR3 nucleotides: TGCGCCAGCAGAAGATCGACGGCGACCTACGAGCAGTACTTC. This gives the protein CASRRSTATYEQYF.

This clonotype was seen many times. The V and J genes are TRBV20-1 and TRBJ2-5; D not resolved. Germline values: CDR1 DFQATT, CDR2 SNEGSKA (reference sequence). Trimming removed 0 bases from V and 3 bases from J, with 8 bases in between. This CDR3 spans 13 amino acids. CDR3 sequence: CSARDTQKETQYF. DNA for the CDR3: TGCAGTGCTAGAGATACACAGAAAGAGACCCAGTACTTC.

This clonotype was seen repeatedly, ten times or more. The rearrangement uses TRBV7-9 and TRBJ2-7, with 11 bases lining up with TRBD2. This CDR3 is built from 16 residues. Looked up from germline, CDR1 is SEHNR and CDR2 is FQNEAQ (reference sequence). J gave up 3 bases and V 4 bases, and 8 bases lay outside the gene matches. DNA of the CDR3: TGTGCCAGCAGCTCGTTTACTAGCGGGAGTGGCTACGAGCAGTACTTC. Translated: CASSSFTSGSGYEQYF.

This clonotype was seen a handful of times. The DNA for the CDR3 is TGTGCCAGCAGCGCCTGGTACTCGACCGGGGGCTACACCTTC. It yields the protein CASSAWYSTGGYTF. The chain is built from TRBV5-6 and TRBJ1-2; no clear D. Deletions cut 4 bases from V and 8 bases from J, with 18 bases between. Germline CDR1 is SGHDT and CDR2 is YYEEEE. The CDR3 consists of 14 residues. Full variable domain (remainder filled in from reference TRBV5-6 and TRBJ1-2): DAGVTQSPTHLIKTRGQQVTLRCSPKSGHDTVSWYQQALGQGPQFIFQYYEEEERQRGNFPDRFSGHQFPNYSSELNVNALLLGDSALYLCASSAWYSTGGYTFGSGTRLTVV.

This clonotype was found a few times. V is TRBV30 and J is TRBJ2-3; possible D gene TRBD1, 6 bases. This CDR3 contains 15 residues. With 1 base removed from V and 1 base from J, the gap between germline ends came to 12 bases. Germline-derived CDR1 and CDR2 are GTSNPN and SVGIG (reference sequence). The CDR3 spells CAWSGGRVGTDTQYF. The CDR3 DNA reads as TGTGCCTGGAGTGGGGGGCGCGTAGGCACAGATACGCAGTATTTT.

This clonotype was counted between two and nine times. The rearrangement links TRBV28 to TRBJ1-5, with D possibly matching TRBD1 (5 bases). With 6 bases removed from V and 0 bases from J, the gap between germline ends came to 12 bases. CDR1 and CDR2 from the germline V gene are MDHEN and SYDVKM. The CDR3 has 15 residues. The CDR3 here is CASRNRGYSNQPQHF. The CDR3 nucleotides are TGTGCCAGCAGGAACCGGGGCTATAGCAATCAGCCCCAGCATTTT.

This chain connects TRBV21-1 to TRBJ2-7. TRBV21-1 represents a pseudogene. This CDR3 has 16 amino acids. DNA for the CDR3: TGTGCCAGCAGCAAAGCTAGCCCGATGAGTTCCTACGAGCAGTACTTC. Translated: CASSKASPMSSYEQYF.

Ten or more counts support this clonotype. The chain joins TRBV4-1 to TRBJ2-3; 7 bases map to TRBD2. There are 17 residues in the CDR3. J gave up 4 bases and V 2 bases, and 12 bases lay outside the gene matches. Germline V gene lookup returns CDR1 MGHRA and CDR2 YSYEKL. This CDR3 is CASSQTGLPDRADTQYF. The CDR3 nucleotides read TGCGCCAGCAGCCAAACGGGACTACCAGACCGGGCAGATACGCAGTATTTT.

This clonotype was recorded only once. The J gene is TRBJ2-3, the V gene TRBV21-1; the listed D gene, TRBD2, was not tested against the DNA. TRBV21-1 is tagged as a pseudogene. The CDR3 runs to 15 residues. The CDR3 sequence: CASSKRPGPTDTQYF. The CDR3 region has the DNA TGTGCCAGCAGCAAAAGGCCTGGGCCCACAGATACGCAGTATTTT.

This sequence joins TRBV3-1 and TRBJ2-1, with 7 nucleotides matching TRBD1. CDR1 is LGHDT, CDR2 YNNKEL, per germline (reference sequence). The CDR3 loop spans 13 amino acids. The V and J ends lost 3 bases and 9 bases, in that order; junction bases with no gene match: 5. For the CDR3, the DNA is TGTGCCAGCAGCCATGGGACAGTCGGTGAGCAGTTCTTC. Its protein is CASSHGTVGEQFF.

As concerns this clonotype: Since a much larger clone is just one base distant, this may be a read error. The rearrangement joins TRBV7-2 to TRBJ2-6, with 11 bases fitting TRBD1. The CDR3 runs to 19 residues. V was clipped by 4 bases and J by 2 bases; unmatched bases: 10. In germline, CDR1 is SGHTA, CDR2 FQGNSA. DNA for the CDR3: TGTGCCAGCAGCTATCGGCGGACAGGGGGCGCGACTGGGGCCAACGTCCTGACTTTC. Protein sequence: CASSYRRTGGATGANVLTF.